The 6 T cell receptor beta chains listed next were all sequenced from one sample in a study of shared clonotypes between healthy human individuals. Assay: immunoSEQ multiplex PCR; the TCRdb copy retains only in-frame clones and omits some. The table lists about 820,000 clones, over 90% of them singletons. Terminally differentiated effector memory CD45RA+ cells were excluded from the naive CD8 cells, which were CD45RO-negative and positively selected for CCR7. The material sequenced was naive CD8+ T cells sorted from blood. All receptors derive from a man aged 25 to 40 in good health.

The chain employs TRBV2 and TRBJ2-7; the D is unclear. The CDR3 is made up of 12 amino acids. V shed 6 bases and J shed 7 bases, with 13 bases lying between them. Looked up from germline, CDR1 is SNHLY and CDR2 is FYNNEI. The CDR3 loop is CASRVVTWEQYF. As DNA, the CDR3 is TGTGCCAGCAGAGTAGTAACGTGGGAGCAGTACTTC.

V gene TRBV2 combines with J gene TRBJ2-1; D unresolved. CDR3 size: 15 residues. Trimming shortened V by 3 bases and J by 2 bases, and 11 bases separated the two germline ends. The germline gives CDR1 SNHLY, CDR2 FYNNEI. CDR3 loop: CASSEPAVTYNEQFF. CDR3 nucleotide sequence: TGTGCCAGCAGTGAGCCGGCGGTTACCTACAATGAGCAGTTCTTC. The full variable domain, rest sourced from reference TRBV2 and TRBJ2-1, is EPEVTQTPSHQVTQMGQEVILRCVPISNHLYFYWYRQILGQKVEFLVSFYNNEISEKSEIFDDQFSVERPDGSNFTLKIRSTKLEDSAMYFCASSEPAVTYNEQFFGPGTRLTVL.

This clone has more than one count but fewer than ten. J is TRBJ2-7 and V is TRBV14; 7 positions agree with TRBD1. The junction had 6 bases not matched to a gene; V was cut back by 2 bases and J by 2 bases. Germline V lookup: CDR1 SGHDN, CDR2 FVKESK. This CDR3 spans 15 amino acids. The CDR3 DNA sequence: TGTGCCAGCAGCCAATTCTACAGGGGCCCCTACGAGCAGTACTTC. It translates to CASSQFYRGPYEQYF.

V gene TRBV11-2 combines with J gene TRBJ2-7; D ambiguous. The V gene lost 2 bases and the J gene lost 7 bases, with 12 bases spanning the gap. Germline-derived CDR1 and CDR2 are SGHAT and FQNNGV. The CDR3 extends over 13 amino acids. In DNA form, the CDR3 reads TGTGCCAGCAGCTTATTTTCGCCCTGGGAGCAGTACTTC. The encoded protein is CASSLFSPWEQYF.

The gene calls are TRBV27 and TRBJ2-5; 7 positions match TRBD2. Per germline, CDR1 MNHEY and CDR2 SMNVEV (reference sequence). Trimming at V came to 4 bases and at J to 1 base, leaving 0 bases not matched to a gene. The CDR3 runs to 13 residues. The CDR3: CASSSSGQETQYF. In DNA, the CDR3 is TGTGCCAGCAGTTCTAGCGGCCAAGAGACCCAGTACTTC.

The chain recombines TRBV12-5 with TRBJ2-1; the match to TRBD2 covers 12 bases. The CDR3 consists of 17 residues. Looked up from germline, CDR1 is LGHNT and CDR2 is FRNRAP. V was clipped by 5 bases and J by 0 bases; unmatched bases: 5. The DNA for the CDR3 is TGTGCTAGTGGTGGCCCGACTAGCGGGAGCTCCTACAATGAGCAGTTCTTC. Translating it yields CASGGPTSGSSYNEQFF.